This T cell receptor beta chain was captured in a study of T cell responses to AZD1222 COVID-19 vaccine. Repertoires were generated with immunoSEQ multiplex PCR, while TCRdb's copy carries only in-frame clones and drops some. The sample lists 70,000 to 90,000 clones; roughly 90% were seen once. This CDR3 comprises 8 residues. The germline CDR1 and CDR2 sequences are GTSNPN and SVGIG (reference sequence). This clone has a handful of counts. Germline and junction disagree at one end, which may indicate a read error. The sequencing used peripheral blood, collected on day 0 of AZD1222 vaccination. The source is an adult in good health. The V gene is TRBV30, the J gene TRBJ1-1; the D is unclear. CDR3 bases: TGTGCCTGGCCGCCCGGCTGCTTT. It encodes CAWPPGCF.